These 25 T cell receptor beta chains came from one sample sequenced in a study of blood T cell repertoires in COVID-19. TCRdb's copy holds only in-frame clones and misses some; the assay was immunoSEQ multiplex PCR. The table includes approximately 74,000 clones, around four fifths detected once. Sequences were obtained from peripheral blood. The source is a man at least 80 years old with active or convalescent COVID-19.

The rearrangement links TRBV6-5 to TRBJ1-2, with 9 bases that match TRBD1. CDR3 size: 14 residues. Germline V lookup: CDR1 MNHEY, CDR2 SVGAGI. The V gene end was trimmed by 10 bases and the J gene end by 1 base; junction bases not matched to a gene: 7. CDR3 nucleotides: TGTGCCACCTGGGGACAGGGCAATAACTATGGCTACACCTTC. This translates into CATWGQGNNYGYTF.

CDR3 loop: CASSQDRGTNEKLFF. The CDR3 DNA sequence: TGCGCCAGCAGCCAGGACAGGGGAACTAATGAAAAACTGTTTTTT. The chain couples TRBV4-1 to TRBJ1-4, with 9 bases that match TRBD1. V was pared by 3 bases and J by 1 base, with 0 bases of the junction left unmatched. The CDR3 has 15 residues. The germline V gene encodes CDR1 MGHRA and CDR2 YSYEKL.

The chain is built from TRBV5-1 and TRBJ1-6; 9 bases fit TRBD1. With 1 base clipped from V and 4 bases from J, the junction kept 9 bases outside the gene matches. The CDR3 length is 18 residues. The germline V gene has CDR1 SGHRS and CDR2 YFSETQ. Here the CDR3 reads CASSLYGQGFPYNSPLHF. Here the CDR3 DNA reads TGCGCCAGCAGCTTGTACGGACAGGGGTTTCCTTATAATTCACCCCTCCACTTT.

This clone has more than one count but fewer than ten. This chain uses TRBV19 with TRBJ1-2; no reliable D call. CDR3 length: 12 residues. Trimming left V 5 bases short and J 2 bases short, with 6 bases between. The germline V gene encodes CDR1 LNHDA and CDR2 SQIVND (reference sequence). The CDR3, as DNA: TGTGCCAGTAGTGTACGGAACTATGGCTACACCTTC. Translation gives CASSVRNYGYTF. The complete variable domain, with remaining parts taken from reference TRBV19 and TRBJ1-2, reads DGGITQSPKYLFRKEGQNVTLSCEQNLNHDAMYWYRQDPGQGLRLIYYSQIVNDFQKGDIAEGYSVSREKKESFPLTVTSAQKNPTAFYLCASSVRNYGYTFGSGTRLTVV.

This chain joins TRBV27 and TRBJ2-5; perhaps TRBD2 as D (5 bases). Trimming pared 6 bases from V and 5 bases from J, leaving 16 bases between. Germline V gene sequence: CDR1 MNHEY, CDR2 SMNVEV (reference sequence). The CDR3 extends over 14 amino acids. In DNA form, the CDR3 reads TGTGCCAGCAGACGAACCGGGGATATCGAGACCCAGTACTTC. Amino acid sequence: CASRRTGDIETQYF.

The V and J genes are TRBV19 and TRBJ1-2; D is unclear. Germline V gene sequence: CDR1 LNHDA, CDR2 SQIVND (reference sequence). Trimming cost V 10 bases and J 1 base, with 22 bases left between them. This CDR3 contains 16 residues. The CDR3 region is CATLSDGPDFNYGYTF. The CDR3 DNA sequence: TGTGCCACCTTGAGCGATGGACCGGACTTTAACTATGGCTACACCTTC.

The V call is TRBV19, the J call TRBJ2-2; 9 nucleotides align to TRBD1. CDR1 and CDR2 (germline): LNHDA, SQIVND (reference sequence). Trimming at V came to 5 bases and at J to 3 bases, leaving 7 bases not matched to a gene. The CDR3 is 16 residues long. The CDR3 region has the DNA TGTGCCAGTAGTCAACAGGGGGCGAGTGACACCGGGGAGCTGTTTTTT. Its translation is CASSQQGASDTGELFF.

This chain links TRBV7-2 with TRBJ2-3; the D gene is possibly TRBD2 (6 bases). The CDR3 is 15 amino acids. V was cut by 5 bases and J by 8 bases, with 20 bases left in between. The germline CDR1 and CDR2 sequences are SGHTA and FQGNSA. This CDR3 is CASSAGNNLRGTQYF. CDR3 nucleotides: TGTGCCAGCAGCGCGGGGAACAATCTAAGGGGTACGCAGTATTTT. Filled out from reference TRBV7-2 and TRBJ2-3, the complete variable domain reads GAGVSQSPSNKVTEKGKDVELRCDPISGHTALYWYRQSLGQGLEFLIYFQGNSAPDKSGLPSDRFSAERTGGSVSTLTIQRTQQEDSAVYLCASSAGNNLRGTQYFGPGTRLTVL.

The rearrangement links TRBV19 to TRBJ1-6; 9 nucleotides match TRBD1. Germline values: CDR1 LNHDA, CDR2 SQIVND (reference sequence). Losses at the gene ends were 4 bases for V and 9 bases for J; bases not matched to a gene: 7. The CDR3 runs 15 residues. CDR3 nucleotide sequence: TGTGCCAGTAGTAACATGGGACAGGGAAGTTCACCCCTCCACTTT. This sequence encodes CASSNMGQGSSPLHF.

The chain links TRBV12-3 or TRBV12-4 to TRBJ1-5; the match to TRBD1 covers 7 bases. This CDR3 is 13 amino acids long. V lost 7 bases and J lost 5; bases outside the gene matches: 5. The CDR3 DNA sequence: TGTGCCAGCACGGACAGGCTTTATCAGCCCCAGCATTTT. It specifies CASTDRLYQPQHF.

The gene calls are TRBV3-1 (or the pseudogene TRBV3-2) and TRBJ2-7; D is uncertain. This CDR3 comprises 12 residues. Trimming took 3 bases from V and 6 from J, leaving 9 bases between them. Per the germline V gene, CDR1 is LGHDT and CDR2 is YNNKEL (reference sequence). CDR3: CASSHGSGEQYF. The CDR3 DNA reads TGTGCCAGCAGCCACGGGTCCGGCGAGCAGTACTTC.

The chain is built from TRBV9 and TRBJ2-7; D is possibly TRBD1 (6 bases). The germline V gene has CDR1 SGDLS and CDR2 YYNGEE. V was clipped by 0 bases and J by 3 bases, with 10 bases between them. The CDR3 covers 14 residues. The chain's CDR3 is CASSVGPGDYEQYF. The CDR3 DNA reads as TGTGCCAGCAGCGTAGGTCCAGGGGACTACGAGCAGTACTTC. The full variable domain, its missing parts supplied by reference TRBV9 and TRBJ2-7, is DSGVTQTPKHLITATGQRVTLRCSPRSGDLSVYWYQQSLDQGLQFLIQYYNGEERAKGNILERFSAQQFPDLHSELNLSSLELGDSALYFCASSVGPGDYEQYFGPGTRLTVT.

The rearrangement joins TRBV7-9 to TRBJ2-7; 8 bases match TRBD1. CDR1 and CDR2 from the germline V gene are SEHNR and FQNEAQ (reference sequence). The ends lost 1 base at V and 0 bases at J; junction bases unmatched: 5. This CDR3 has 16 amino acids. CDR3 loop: CASSLEVTGDSYEQYF. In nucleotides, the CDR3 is TGTGCCAGCAGCTTAGAGGTGACAGGGGACTCCTACGAGCAGTACTTC.

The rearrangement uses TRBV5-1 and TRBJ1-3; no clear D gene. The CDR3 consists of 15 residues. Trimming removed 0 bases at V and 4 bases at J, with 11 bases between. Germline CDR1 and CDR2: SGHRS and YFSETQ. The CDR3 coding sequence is TGCGCCAGCAGCTTGGCGACTGGCCAGGGAAACACCATATATTTT. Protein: CASSLATGQGNTIYF. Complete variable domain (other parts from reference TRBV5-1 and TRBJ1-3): KAGVTQTPRYLIKTRGQQVTLSCSPISGHRSVSWYQQTPGQGLQFLFEYFSETQRNKGNFPGRFSGRQFSNSRSEMNVSTLELGDSALYLCASSLATGQGNTIYFGEGSWLTVV.

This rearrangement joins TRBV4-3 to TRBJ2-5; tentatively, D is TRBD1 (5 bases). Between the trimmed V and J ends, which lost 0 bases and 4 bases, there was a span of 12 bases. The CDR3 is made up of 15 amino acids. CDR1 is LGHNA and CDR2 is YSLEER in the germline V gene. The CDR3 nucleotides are TGCGCCAGCAGCCAAGAGCTAGGGGCTGGAGAGACCCAGTACTTC. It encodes CASSQELGAGETQYF.

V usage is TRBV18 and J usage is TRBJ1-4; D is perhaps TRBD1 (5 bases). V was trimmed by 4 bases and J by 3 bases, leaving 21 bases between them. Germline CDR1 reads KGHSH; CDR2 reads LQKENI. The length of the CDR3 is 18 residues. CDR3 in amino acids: CASSLRSLTGTPNEKLFF. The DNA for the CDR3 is TGTGCCAGCTCACTTAGGAGCCTCACAGGAACTCCTAATGAAAAACTGTTTTTT.

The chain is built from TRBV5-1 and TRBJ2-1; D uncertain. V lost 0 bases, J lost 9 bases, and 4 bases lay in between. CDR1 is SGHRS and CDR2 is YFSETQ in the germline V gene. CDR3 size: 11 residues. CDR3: CASSLESEQFF. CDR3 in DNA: TGCGCCAGCAGCTTGGAGAGTGAGCAGTTCTTC.

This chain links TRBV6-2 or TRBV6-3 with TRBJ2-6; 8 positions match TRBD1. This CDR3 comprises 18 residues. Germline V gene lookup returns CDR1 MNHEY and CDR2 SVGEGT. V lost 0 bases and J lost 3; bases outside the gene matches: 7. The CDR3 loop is CASSYSRGQARGANVLTF. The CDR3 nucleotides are TGTGCCAGCAGTTACTCACGGGGACAGGCACGTGGGGCCAACGTCCTGACTTTC.

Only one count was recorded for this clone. The chain's CDR3 is CATSDLSVSVNYNEQFF. CDR3 coding DNA: TGTGCCACCAGTGATTTAAGCGTTAGCGTAAACTACAATGAGCAGTTCTTC. This chain uses TRBV24-1 with TRBJ2-1; maybe TRBD2 (5 bases). This CDR3 has 17 amino acids. Germline values: CDR1 KGHDR, CDR2 SFDVKD. V dropped 1 base and J dropped 3 bases, with 15 bases sitting between them.

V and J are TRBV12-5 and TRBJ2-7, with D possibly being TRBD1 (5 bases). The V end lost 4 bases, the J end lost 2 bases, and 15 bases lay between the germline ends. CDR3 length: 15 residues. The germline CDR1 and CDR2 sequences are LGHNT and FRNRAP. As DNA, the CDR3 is TGTGCTAGTGGTTCCGGTCAGGGTGAAACCTACGAGCAGTACTTC. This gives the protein CASGSGQGETYEQYF. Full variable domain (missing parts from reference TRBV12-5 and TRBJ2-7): DARVTQTPRHKVTEMGQEVTMRCQPILGHNTVFWYRQTMMQGLELLAYFRNRAPLDDSGMPKDRFSAEMPDATLATLKIQPSEPRDSAVYFCASGSGQGETYEQYFGPGTRLTVT.

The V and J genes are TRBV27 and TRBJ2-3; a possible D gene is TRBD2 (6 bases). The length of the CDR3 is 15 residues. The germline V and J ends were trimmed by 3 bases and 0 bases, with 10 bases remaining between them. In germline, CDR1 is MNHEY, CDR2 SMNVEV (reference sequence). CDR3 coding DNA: TGTGCCAGCAGTTTGAAGCGGGCTAGCACAGATACGCAGTATTTT. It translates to CASSLKRASTDTQYF.

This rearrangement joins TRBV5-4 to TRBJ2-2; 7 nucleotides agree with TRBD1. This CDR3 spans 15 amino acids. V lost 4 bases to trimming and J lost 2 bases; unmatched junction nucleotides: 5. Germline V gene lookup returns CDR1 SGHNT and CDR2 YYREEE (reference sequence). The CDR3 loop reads CASSHGTDNTGELFF. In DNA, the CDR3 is TGTGCCAGCAGCCACGGGACAGATAACACCGGGGAGCTGTTTTTT.

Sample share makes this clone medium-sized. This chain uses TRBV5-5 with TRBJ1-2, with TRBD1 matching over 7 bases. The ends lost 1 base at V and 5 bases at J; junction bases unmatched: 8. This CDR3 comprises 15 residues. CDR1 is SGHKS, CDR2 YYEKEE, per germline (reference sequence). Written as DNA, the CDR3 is TGTGCCAGCAGCTTGAGCCTTTGGGACAGTTATGGCTACACCTTC. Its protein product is CASSLSLWDSYGYTF.

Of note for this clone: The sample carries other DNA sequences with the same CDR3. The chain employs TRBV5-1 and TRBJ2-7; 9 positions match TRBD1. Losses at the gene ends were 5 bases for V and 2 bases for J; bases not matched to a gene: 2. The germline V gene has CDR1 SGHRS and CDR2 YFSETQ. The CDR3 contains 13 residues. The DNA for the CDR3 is TGCGCCAGCAGTAGGGACAGGGCCTACGAGCAGTACTTC. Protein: CASSRDRAYEQYF.

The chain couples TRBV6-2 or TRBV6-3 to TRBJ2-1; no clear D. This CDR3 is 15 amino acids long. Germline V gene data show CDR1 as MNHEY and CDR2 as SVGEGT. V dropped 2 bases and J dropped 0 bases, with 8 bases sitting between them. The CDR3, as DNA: TGTGCCAGCAGTTACCCGCCGAGCTCCTACAATGAGCAGTTCTTC. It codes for CASSYPPSSYNEQFF.